The T cell receptor (beta chain) under discussion was sequenced for a study of T-cell memory formation after mild COVID-19. Study-level information: The TCR clusters were mostly specific to one donor. Study-wide results and limits: While clones contracting from day 15 to 85 were balanced between CD4 and CD8, later expanders leaned CD4+. In pre-infection memory, a portion of responding clones appeared, which suggested that cross-reactive memory joined.

TCRdb itself ran the 5' RACE reads through MiXCR, one entry per CDR3 protein. The data hold about 430,000 distinct CDR3 sequences, with 24% observed a single time. This CDR3 region has 16 residues. Germline-derived CDR1 and CDR2 are LGHDT and YNNKEL (reference sequence). The J segment lost 8 bases and the V segment lost 1 base, leaving 3 bases of the junction unmatched. The table lists this clonotype with many counts. Its specificity is not known. The receptor was isolated from an adult woman who had mild COVID-19 (a few samples of this study predate the infection). Cell type and time point are not known. The genes are TRBV3-1 and TRBJ2-1; TRBD2 agrees at 15 bases. The sequenced material came from PBMCs or a T cell subset sorted from them (not recorded which). CDR3 region: CASSQAGTSGRYEQFF. Here the CDR3 DNA reads TGTGCCAGCAGCCAAGCCGGGACTAGCGGGAGGTATGAGCAGTTCTTC.